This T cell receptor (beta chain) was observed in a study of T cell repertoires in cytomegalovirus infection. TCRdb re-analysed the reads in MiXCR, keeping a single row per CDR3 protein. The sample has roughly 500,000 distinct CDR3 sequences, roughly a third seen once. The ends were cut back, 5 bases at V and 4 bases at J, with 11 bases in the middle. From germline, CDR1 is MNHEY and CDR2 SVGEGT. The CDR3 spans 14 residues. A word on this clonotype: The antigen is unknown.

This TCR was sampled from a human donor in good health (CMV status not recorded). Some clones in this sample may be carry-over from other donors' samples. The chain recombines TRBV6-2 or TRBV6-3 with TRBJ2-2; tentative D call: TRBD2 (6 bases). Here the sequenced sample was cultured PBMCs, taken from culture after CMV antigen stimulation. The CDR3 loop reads CASSRVGGTGELFF. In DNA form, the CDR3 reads TGTGCCAGCAGTCGCGTGGGGGGCACCGGGGAGCTGTTTTTT.